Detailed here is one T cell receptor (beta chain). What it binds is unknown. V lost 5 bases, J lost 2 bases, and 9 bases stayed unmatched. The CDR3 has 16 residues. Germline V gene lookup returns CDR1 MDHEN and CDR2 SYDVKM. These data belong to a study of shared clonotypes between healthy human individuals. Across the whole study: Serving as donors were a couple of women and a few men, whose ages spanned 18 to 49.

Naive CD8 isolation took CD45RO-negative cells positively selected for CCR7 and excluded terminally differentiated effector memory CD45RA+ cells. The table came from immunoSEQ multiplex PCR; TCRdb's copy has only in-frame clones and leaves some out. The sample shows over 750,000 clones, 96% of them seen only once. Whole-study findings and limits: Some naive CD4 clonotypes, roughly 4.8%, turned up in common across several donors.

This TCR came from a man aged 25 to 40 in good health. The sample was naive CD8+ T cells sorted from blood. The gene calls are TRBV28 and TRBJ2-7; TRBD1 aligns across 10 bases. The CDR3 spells CASSPVPGQGAYEQYF. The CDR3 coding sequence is TGTGCCAGCAGTCCCGTGCCCGGACAGGGGGCCTACGAGCAGTACTTC.